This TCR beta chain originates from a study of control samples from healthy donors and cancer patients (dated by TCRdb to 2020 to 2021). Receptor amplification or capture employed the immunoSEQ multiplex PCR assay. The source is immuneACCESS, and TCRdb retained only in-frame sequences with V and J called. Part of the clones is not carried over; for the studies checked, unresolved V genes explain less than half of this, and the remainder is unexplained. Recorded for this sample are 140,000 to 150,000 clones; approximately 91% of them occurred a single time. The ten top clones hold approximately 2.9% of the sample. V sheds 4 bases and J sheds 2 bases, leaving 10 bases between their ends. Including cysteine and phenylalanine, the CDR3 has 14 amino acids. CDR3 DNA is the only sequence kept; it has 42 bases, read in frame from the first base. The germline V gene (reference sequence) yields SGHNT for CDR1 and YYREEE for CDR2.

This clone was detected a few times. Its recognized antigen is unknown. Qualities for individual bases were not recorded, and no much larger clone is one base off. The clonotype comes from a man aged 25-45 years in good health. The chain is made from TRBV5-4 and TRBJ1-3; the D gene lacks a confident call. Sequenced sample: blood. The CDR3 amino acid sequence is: CASSVERTGNTIYF. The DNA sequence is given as TGTGCCAGCAGCGTCGAACGGACTGGAAACACCATATATTTT.